The rows below give T cell receptor beta chains drawn from one sample of a study of T cells in Graves' hyperthyroidism and ophthalmopathy. TCRdb analysed the multiplex PCR reads with MiXCR anew, one entry per CDR3 protein. The sample lists about 500,000 distinct CDR3 sequences; roughly 18% were seen once. The sample taken for sequencing was blood. The receptors derive from a woman aged 18-35 years with Graves' ophthalmopathy. CDR3s include the opening cysteine and the closing phenylalanine or tryptophan. Each record gives: J gene, V gene, clone size, D gene, CDR3 DNA, CDR3 protein. D genes are given only for firm matches. Only some rows state a clone size, as once, few, many or a class for expanded clones.

J: TRBJ2-7; V: TRBV7-6; size: .; D: .; DNA: TGTGCCAGCAGCTCCCAGGAAGGGCCTAAATACGAGCAGTACTTC; CDR3: CASSSQEGPKYEQYF
J: TRBJ2-3; V: TRBV24-1; size: many; D: TRBD1; DNA: TGTGCCACCAGTGATTTGGGACAGGGACCTAGCACAGATACGCAGTATTTT; CDR3: CATSDLGQGPSTDTQYF
J: TRBJ1-1; V: TRBV27; size: once; D: .; DNA: TGTGCCAGCAGTTTTTGGGGGGGCTACACTGAAGCTTTCTTT; CDR3: CASSFWGGYTEAFF
J: TRBJ2-7; V: TRBV20-1; size: .; D: TRBD2; DNA: TGCAGTGCTCCCAGGGCGGGGGGCTCCTACGAGCAGTACTTC; CDR3: CSAPRAGGSYEQYF
J: TRBJ2-2; V: TRBV28; size: .; D: TRBD1; DNA: TGTGCCAGCAGGAAGGACAGGGACGCCGGGGAGCTGTTTTTT; CDR3: CASRKDRDAGELFF
J: TRBJ1-2; V: TRBV7-2; size: many; D: TRBD1; DNA: TGTGCCAGCAGCTTAGAGGGCGGGGCCAGGGGGGATGGCTACACCTTC; CDR3: CASSLEGGARGDGYTF
J: TRBJ2-3; V: TRBV15; size: many; D: TRBD2; DNA: TGTGCCACCAGCAGGGGACGGGAGGGCACAGATACGCAGTATTTT; CDR3: CATSRGREGTDTQYF
J: TRBJ1-5; V: TRBV6-1; size: .; D: .; DNA: TGTACCAGCAGCCCTTCGCTCATAGAGCCCCAGCATTTT; CDR3: CTSSPSLIEPQHF
J: TRBJ1-6; V: TRBV14; size: .; D: .; DNA: TGTGCCAGCAGCCAAGTGGCAGGCTATAATTCACCCCTCCACTTT; CDR3: CASSQVAGYNSPLHF
J: TRBJ1-3; V: TRBV30; size: .; D: .; DNA: TGTGCCTGGATTCCGGACGTCTACTCTGGAAACACCATATATTTT; CDR3: CAWIPDVYSGNTIYF
J: TRBJ2-4; V: TRBV5-1; size: many; D: TRBD1; DNA: TGCGCCAGCAGCCCCGATGGACAGGGGAGCATTCAGTACTTC; CDR3: CASSPDGQGSIQYF
J: TRBJ1-1; V: TRBV6-1; size: many; D: .; DNA: TGTGCCAGCACCTTGACAGCCTTGAACACTGAAGCTTTCTTT; CDR3: CASTLTALNTEAFF
J: TRBJ2-5; V: TRBV7-9; size: few; D: .; DNA: TGTGCCAGCAGCTCTTTAGCGGTGGGAGAGACCCAGTACTTC; CDR3: CASSSLAVGETQYF
J: TRBJ2-7; V: TRBV7-3; size: .; D: TRBD1; DNA: TGTGCCAGCAGCCCCGGGACAGGGGGAAGCGAGCAGTACTTC; CDR3: CASSPGTGGSEQYF
J: TRBJ1-5; V: TRBV30; size: many; D: .; DNA: TGTGCCTGGAGCCGGCAGGGTCGTCAGCCCCAGCATTTT; CDR3: CAWSRQGRQPQHF
J: TRBJ2-4; V: TRBV6-2/TRBV6-3; size: few; D: TRBD2; DNA: TGTGCCAGCAGTTTACGCCCCGGTAGTCTAGCGGGGGGGCTGAAGAACATTCAGTACTTC; CDR3: CASSLRPGSLAGGLKNIQYF
J: TRBJ2-1; V: TRBV7-7; size: .; D: TRBD2; DNA: TGTGCTAGCAGCTTGGGGGGGGGGTCTGAGCAGTTCTTC; CDR3: CASSLGGGSEQFF
J: TRBJ1-2; V: TRBV28; size: many; D: .; DNA: TGTGCCAGCATCCGAGGGGACGGCTATGGCTACACCTTC; CDR3: CASIRGDGYGYTF
J: TRBJ2-7; V: TRBV29-1; size: .; D: .; DNA: TGCAGCGTTCTTCTAGGGAGCTCCTACGAGCAGTACTTC; CDR3: CSVLLGSSYEQYF
J: TRBJ2-7; V: TRBV6-1; size: many; D: TRBD2; DNA: TGTGCCAGCAGTGAAGGGTTGAGGGGCGGGGGGGCCCACGAGCAGTACTTC; CDR3: CASSEGLRGGGAHEQYF
J: TRBJ1-1; V: TRBV6-1; size: few; D: .; DNA: TGTGCCAGCAGTGAAGAGTGGGCGCGGAACACTGAAGCTTTCTTT; CDR3: CASSEEWARNTEAFF
J: TRBJ2-1; V: TRBV2; size: many; D: .; DNA: TGTGCCAGCATGCCCGGGAGCTATGAGCAGTTCTTC; CDR3: CASMPGSYEQFF
J: TRBJ1-1; V: TRBV6-1; size: many; D: .; DNA: TGTGCCAGCTCCCGGAAATATAGTAGAGAAGCTTTCTTT; CDR3: CASSRKYSREAFF
J: TRBJ1-5; V: TRBV20-1; size: .; D: .; DNA: TGCAGCAAAAGGGGGACCAATCAGCCCCAGCATTTT; CDR3: CSKRGTNQPQHF
J: TRBJ2-7; V: TRBV7-8; size: .; D: .; DNA: TGTGCCAGCAGCTTGGGTCGGAACTCCTACGAGCAGTACTTC; CDR3: CASSLGRNSYEQYF
J: TRBJ1-6; V: TRBV16; size: few; D: TRBD1; DNA: TGTGCCAGCAGCCCGCAACGCCCGGGGACAGGGGGCGGATCACCCCTCCACTTT; CDR3: CASSPQRPGTGGGSPLHF
J: TRBJ1-2; V: TRBV20-1; size: .; D: .; DNA: TGCAGTGCTCCAGAACCTACTAACTATGGCTACACCTTC; CDR3: CSAPEPTNYGYTF
J: TRBJ1-2; V: TRBV6-1; size: .; D: .; DNA: TGTGCCAGCAGTTCAAATCGACAGTATGGCTACACCTTC; CDR3: CASSSNRQYGYTF